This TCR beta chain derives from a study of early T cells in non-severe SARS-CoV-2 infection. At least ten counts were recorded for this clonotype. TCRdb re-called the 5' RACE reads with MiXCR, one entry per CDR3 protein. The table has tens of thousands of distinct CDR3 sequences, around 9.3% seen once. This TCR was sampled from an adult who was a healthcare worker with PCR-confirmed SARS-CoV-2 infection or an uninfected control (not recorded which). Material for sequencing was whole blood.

As DNA, the CDR3 is TGTGCCAGCAGCTTGGGTCCCTCTATGGATGAGCAGTTCTTC. This gives the protein CASSLGPSMDEQFF. This chain connects TRBV7-3 to TRBJ2-1, with D uncertain. Germline V gene sequence: CDR1 SGHTA, CDR2 FQGTGA. CDR3 length: 14 amino acids. V lost 3 bases and J lost 8, with 14 bases in between.